Following are 24 T cell receptor beta chains from one sample sequenced in a study of blood T cell repertoires in COVID-19. Clones were sequenced by immunoSEQ multiplex PCR, and TCRdb holds only the in-frame ones, with some missing. The sample yields a few hundred thousand clones, more than 70% seen once. Sequenced sample: PBMCs or T cells enriched from blood (not recorded which). The origin of the receptors is a man in his thirties or forties who had recovered from COVID-19.

The chain employs TRBV6-5 and TRBJ2-1; 7 positions agree with TRBD1. The CDR3 runs 15 residues. After removal of 8 bases from V and 2 bases from J, the junction contained 9 bases not matched to a gene. Germline lookup yields CDR1 MNHEY and CDR2 SVGAGI. The CDR3 sequence: CASSAPQGAYNEQFF. The CDR3 region has the DNA TGTGCCAGCTCTGCTCCCCAGGGGGCCTACAATGAGCAGTTCTTC.

V gene TRBV28 combines with J gene TRBJ2-7, with 7 bases that match TRBD2. The CDR3 runs 14 residues. V lost 3 bases, J lost 2 bases, and 4 bases stayed unmatched. CDR1 is MDHEN and CDR2 is SYDVKM in the germline V gene. The CDR3 DNA is TGTGCCAGCAGTTTGGGGGGGGATCCCTACGAGCAGTACTTC. Its protein is CASSLGGDPYEQYF. Combining the CDR3 with reference TRBV28 and TRBJ2-7 gives the whole variable domain DVKVTQSSRYLVKRTGEKVFLECVQDMDHENMFWYRQDPGLGLRLIYFSYDVKMKEKGDIPEGYSVSREKKERFSLILESASTNQTSMYLCASSLGGDPYEQYFGPGTRLTVT.

This clone was counted once. The chain carries TRBV7-9 and TRBJ2-1, with TRBD2 matching over 12 bases. With 4 bases clipped from V and 9 bases from J, the junction kept 10 bases outside the gene matches. In germline, CDR1 is SEHNR, CDR2 FQNEAQ (reference sequence). This CDR3 is 16 amino acids long. The CDR3 reads CASSSGLAGLLSEQFF. The CDR3 DNA is TGTGCCAGCAGCTCCGGACTAGCGGGGCTTCTCAGTGAGCAGTTCTTC.

The rearrangement joins TRBV6-6 to TRBJ1-2; the match to TRBD1 covers 8 bases. The CDR3 loop spans 16 amino acids. CDR1 and CDR2 (germline): MNHNY, SVGAGI (reference sequence). The V segment lost 5 bases and the J segment 0 bases; nucleotides outside the gene matches: 8. CDR3 amino acids: CASSRRTGPSNYGYTF. DNA of the CDR3: TGTGCCAGCAGTCGACGGACAGGGCCGTCTAACTATGGCTACACCTTC.

V is TRBV6-5 and J is TRBJ2-5; 10 positions agree with TRBD2. Trimming removed 10 bases from V and 4 bases from J; junction bases left unmatched: 12. CDR1 is MNHEY and CDR2 is SVGAGI in the germline V gene. This CDR3 has 15 residues. The CDR3 region is CATLISGGALETQYF. The CDR3 DNA reads as TGTGCCACCTTGATAAGCGGGGGGGCCTTAGAGACCCAGTACTTC.

The rearrangement joins TRBV3-1 (or the pseudogene TRBV3-2) to TRBJ2-2, with D tentatively TRBD1 (5 bases). Germline CDR1 LGHDT, CDR2 YNNKEL (reference sequence). The CDR3 length is 14 residues. Deletions cut 1 base from V and 7 bases from J, with 10 bases between. The CDR3 DNA reads as TGTGCCAGCAGCCAAGTCAGGGAAGGCGGGGAGCTGTTTTTT. It encodes CASSQVREGGELFF.

V is TRBV6-6 and J is TRBJ1-6; no clear D. The CDR3 runs 14 residues. CDR1 and CDR2 from the germline V gene are MNHNY and SVGAGI (reference sequence). Trimming left V 0 bases short and J 7 bases short, with 7 bases between. The CDR3 DNA follows: TGTGCCAGCAGTTACTCCAAGCAAAATTCACCCCTCCACTTT. This encodes CASSYSKQNSPLHF.

The J gene is TRBJ1-1, the V gene TRBV6-5; maybe TRBD1 (5 bases). V lost 5 bases, J lost 0 bases, and 13 bases lay in between. Per germline, CDR1 MNHEY and CDR2 SVGAGI. This CDR3 is built from 15 residues. DNA for the CDR3: TGTGCCAGCAGTACAATCGTGACAGTGAACACTGAAGCTTTCTTT. It translates to CASSTIVTVNTEAFF.

V gene TRBV14 combines with J gene TRBJ1-3; a possible D gene is TRBD1 (6 bases). Germline CDR1 reads SGHDN; CDR2 reads FVKESK. V was shortened by 0 bases and J by 0 bases, with 9 bases between the two germline ends. This CDR3 region has 16 residues. The CDR3, as DNA: TGTGCCAGCAGCCAAGAGGGGGCTGGCTCTGGAAACACCATATATTTT. Translated: CASSQEGAGSGNTIYF. The full variable domain, in which reference TRBV14 and TRBJ1-3 provide the parts outside the CDR3, is EAGVTQFPSHSVIEKGQTVTLRCDPISGHDNLYWYRRVMGKEIKFLLHFVKESKQDESGMPNNRFLAERTGGTYSTLKVQPAELEDSGVYFCASSQEGAGSGNTIYFGEGSWLTVV.

This sequence joins TRBV4-1 and TRBJ1-4, with D unclear. Trimming shortened V by 4 bases and J by 0 bases, and 12 bases separated the two germline ends. The germline V gene has CDR1 MGHRA and CDR2 YSYEKL. This CDR3 comprises 16 residues. The CDR3 nucleotides are TGCGCCAGCAGCCTGCCGAGCGTTGCAACTAATGAAAAACTGTTTTTT. This encodes CASSLPSVATNEKLFF.

The V call is TRBV5-1, the J call TRBJ1-2, with 10 bases matching TRBD1. The CDR3 length is 15 residues. J gave up 8 bases and V 4 bases, and 11 bases lay outside the gene matches. Germline loops: CDR1 SGHRS, CDR2 YFSETQ. The CDR3 DNA reads TGCGCCAGCAGCCTCACCGGGACAGGGGAGGTAGGCTACACCTTC. It translates to CASSLTGTGEVGYTF.

The V and J genes are TRBV18 and TRBJ1-1; D call uncertain. The CDR3 sequence is 11 residues long. Looked up from germline, CDR1 is KGHSH and CDR2 is LQKENI. V lost 1 base to trimming and J lost 7 bases, with 4 bases between them. The CDR3 region has the DNA TGTGCCAGCTCACCACGAGATGAAGCTTTCTTT. This codes for CASSPRDEAFF.

The chain carries TRBV6-5 and TRBJ2-7; 8 bases match TRBD1. CDR3 length equals 15 residues. The V gene's germline CDR1 is MNHEY and CDR2 SVGAGI. The trim removed 2 bases at V and 0 bases at J, leaving 3 bases unmatched. CDR3 in DNA: TGTGCCAGCAGTTACGCGGGACAGGACTCCTACGAGCAGTACTTC. Translated, it gives CASSYAGQDSYEQYF.

The CDR3 reads CASSSDRERSSPLHF. In nucleotides, the CDR3 is TGTGCCAGCAGCTCCGACAGGGAAAGGAGTTCACCCCTCCACTTT. The rearrangement joins TRBV7-9 to TRBJ1-6; 7 nucleotides match TRBD1. The CDR3 is 15 amino acids. The V segment lost 4 bases and the J segment 9 bases; nucleotides outside the gene matches: 9. Germline CDR1 reads SEHNR; CDR2 reads FQNEAQ (reference sequence). Variable domain in full (rest from reference TRBV7-9 and TRBJ1-6): DTGVSQNPRHKITKRGQNVTFRCDPISEHNRLYWYRQTLGQGPEFLTYFQNEAQLEKSRLLSDRFSAERPKGSFSTLEIQRTEQGDSAMYLCASSSDRERSSPLHFGNGTRLTVT.

The chain is built from TRBV9 and TRBJ2-1; TRBD2 matches 8 bases. Germline V lookup: CDR1 SGDLS, CDR2 YYNGEE. V trimming: 2 bases; J trimming: 6 bases; junction bases outside the gene matches: 7. The CDR3 runs 15 residues. The CDR3 protein is CASSVDPGLGNEQFF. CDR3 DNA sequence: TGTGCCAGCAGCGTGGACCCGGGACTAGGCAATGAGCAGTTCTTC.

V gene TRBV12-3 or TRBV12-4 combines with J gene TRBJ2-1, with D perhaps matching TRBD1 (5 bases). The length of the CDR3 is 13 residues. Trimming stripped 1 base from V and 9 bases from J, with 10 bases between. CDR3 residues: CASSLGGDIEQFF. CDR3 in DNA: TGTGCCAGCAGTTTAGGGGGCGACATTGAGCAGTTCTTC.

There are a few counts of this clone. J is TRBJ2-5 and V is TRBV4-1; 14 nucleotides agree with TRBD2. CDR1 MGHRA and CDR2 YSYEKL come from the germline V gene. This CDR3 comprises 18 residues. The V and J ends lost 0 bases and 8 bases, in that order; junction bases with no gene match: 11. In DNA form, the CDR3 reads TGCGCCAGCAGCCAAGATGGGACTAGCGGGGGCCGGGTAAATACCCAGTACTTC. Translation: CASSQDGTSGGRVNTQYF.

The rearrangement joins TRBV13 to TRBJ2-1; 7 bases align to TRBD1. Germline V gives CDR1 PRHDT, CDR2 FYEKMQ (reference sequence). The trim removed 5 bases at V and 5 bases at J, leaving 9 bases unmatched. The CDR3 contains 15 residues. In DNA form, the CDR3 reads TGTGCCAGCAGCCCCGGGACAGTCCGTAACAATGAGCAGTTCTTC. Translated: CASSPGTVRNNEQFF.

This clone was observed once. V is TRBV3-1 (or the pseudogene TRBV3-2) and J is TRBJ2-5; D gene ambiguous. In germline, CDR1 is LGHDT, CDR2 YNNKEL (reference sequence). Trimming pared 4 bases from V and 0 bases from J, leaving 3 bases between. This CDR3 contains 12 residues. CDR3: CASSRDQETQYF. The CDR3 DNA follows: TGTGCCAGCAGCCGAGACCAAGAGACCCAGTACTTC.

V gene TRBV18 combines with J gene TRBJ1-6; D is perhaps TRBD1 (5 bases). Trimming pared 1 base from V and 8 bases from J, leaving 9 bases between. The CDR3 consists of 14 residues. Looked up from germline, CDR1 is KGHSH and CDR2 is LQKENI. CDR3: CASSPLREYSPLHF. CDR3 nucleotide sequence: TGTGCCAGCTCACCACTCAGGGAATATTCACCCCTCCACTTT.

Only one count was recorded for this clone. The rearrangement uses TRBV20-1 and TRBJ1-1; the match to TRBD1 covers 9 bases. Per germline, CDR1 DFQATT and CDR2 SNEGSKA (reference sequence). V lost 3 bases, J lost 4 bases, and 9 bases stayed unmatched. The CDR3 consists of 15 residues. For the CDR3, the DNA is TGCAGTGCTAGTGACCCGGGACAGGGAGGCACTGAAGCTTTCTTT. Translating gives CSASDPGQGGTEAFF.

J is TRBJ1-2 and V is TRBV19, with TRBD1 identical over 9 bases. J was trimmed by 4 bases and V by 3 bases; bases with no gene match: 3. The CDR3 has 14 amino acids. Germline-derived CDR1 and CDR2 are LNHDA and SQIVND (reference sequence). In nucleotides, the CDR3 is TGTGCCAGTAGTATCCCGGGACAGGGCTATGGCTACACCTTC. Translation gives CASSIPGQGYGYTF. Full variable domain (missing parts from reference TRBV19 and TRBJ1-2): DGGITQSPKYLFRKEGQNVTLSCEQNLNHDAMYWYRQDPGQGLRLIYYSQIVNDFQKGDIAEGYSVSREKKESFPLTVTSAQKNPTAFYLCASSIPGQGYGYTFGSGTRLTVV.

V is TRBV3-1 (or the pseudogene TRBV3-2) and J is TRBJ2-3; the match to TRBD2 covers 8 bases. The length of the CDR3 is 14 residues. Trimming cost V 4 bases and J 5 bases; bases outside gene matches: 5. Germline loops: CDR1 LGHDT, CDR2 YNNKEL (reference sequence). The CDR3, as DNA: TGTGCCAGCAGCCCCGGGGGGGCGGGAGATACGCAGTATTTT. Protein: CASSPGGAGDTQYF.

In its sample, this clone was seen once. The V gene is TRBV29-1, the J gene TRBJ1-1; 11 bases fit TRBD1. The V and J ends lost 7 bases and 4 bases, in that order; junction bases with no gene match: 5. CDR1 is SQVTM and CDR2 is ANQGSEA in the germline V gene. This CDR3 spans 13 amino acids. In DNA, the CDR3 is TGCAGCGCTCCGGGACAGGGGGGCACTGAAGCTTTCTTT. As protein: CSAPGQGGTEAFF.